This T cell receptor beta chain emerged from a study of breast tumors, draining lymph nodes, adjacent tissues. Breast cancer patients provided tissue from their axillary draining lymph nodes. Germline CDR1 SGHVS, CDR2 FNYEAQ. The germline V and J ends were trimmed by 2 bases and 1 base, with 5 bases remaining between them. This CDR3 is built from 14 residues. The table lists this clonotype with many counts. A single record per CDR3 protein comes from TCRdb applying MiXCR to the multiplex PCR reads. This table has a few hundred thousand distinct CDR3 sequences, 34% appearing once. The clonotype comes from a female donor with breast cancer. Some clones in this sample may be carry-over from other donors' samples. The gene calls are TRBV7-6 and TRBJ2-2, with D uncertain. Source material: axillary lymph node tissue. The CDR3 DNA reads TGTGCCAGCAGCTTATGGCGGAACACCGGGGAGCTGTTTTTT. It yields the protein CASSLWRNTGELFF.